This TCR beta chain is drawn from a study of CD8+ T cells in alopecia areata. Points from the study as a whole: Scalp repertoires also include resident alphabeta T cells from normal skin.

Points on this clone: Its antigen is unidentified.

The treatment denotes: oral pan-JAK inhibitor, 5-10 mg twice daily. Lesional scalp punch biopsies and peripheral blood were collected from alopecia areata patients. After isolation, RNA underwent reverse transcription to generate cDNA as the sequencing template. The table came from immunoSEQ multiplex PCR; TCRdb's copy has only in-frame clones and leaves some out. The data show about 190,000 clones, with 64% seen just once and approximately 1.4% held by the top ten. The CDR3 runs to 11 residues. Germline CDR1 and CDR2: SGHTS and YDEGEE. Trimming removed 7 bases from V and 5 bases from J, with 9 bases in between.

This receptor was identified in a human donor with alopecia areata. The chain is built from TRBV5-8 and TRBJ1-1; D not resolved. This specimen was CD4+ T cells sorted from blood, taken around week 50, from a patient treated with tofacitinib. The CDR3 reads CASGVGTEAFF. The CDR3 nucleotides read TGTGCCAGCGGGGTAGGGACTGAAGCTTTCTTT.